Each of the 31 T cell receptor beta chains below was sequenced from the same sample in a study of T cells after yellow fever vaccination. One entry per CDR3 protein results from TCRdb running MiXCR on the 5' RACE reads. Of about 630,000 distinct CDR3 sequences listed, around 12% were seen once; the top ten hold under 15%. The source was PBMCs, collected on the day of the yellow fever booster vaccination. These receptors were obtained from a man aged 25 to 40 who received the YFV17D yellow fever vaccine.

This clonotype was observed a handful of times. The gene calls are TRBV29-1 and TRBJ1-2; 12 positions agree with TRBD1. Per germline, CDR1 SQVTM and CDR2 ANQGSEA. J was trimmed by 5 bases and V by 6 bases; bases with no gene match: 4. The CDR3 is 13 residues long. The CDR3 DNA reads TGCAGCGTGGGGGGACAGGGGGCTTATGGCTACACCTTC. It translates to CSVGGQGAYGYTF.

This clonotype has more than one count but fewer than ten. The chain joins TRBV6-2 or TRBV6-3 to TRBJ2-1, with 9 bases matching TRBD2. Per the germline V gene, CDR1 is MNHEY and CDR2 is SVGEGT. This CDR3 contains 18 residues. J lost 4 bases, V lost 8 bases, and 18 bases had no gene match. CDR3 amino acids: CASLWGLAGKSGYNEQFF. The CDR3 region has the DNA TGTGCCAGCCTGTGGGGTCTAGCGGGGAAATCCGGGTACAATGAGCAGTTCTTC.

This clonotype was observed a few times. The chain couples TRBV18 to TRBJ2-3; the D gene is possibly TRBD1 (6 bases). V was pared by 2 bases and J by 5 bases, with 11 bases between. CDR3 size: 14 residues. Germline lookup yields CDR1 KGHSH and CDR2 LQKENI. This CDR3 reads CASSPWGHRDTQYF. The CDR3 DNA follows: TGTGCCAGCTCACCATGGGGGCACAGAGATACGCAGTATTTT.

CDR3 sequence: CASSSLNAPDHEQYF. The CDR3 region has the DNA TGTGCCAGCAGTTCTTTGAACGCCCCCGACCACGAGCAGTACTTC. The chain couples TRBV6-5 to TRBJ2-7, with D uncertain. The germline gives CDR1 MNHEY, CDR2 SVGAGI. The V and J ends lost 4 bases and 5 bases respectively, with 18 bases between them. There are 15 residues in the CDR3.

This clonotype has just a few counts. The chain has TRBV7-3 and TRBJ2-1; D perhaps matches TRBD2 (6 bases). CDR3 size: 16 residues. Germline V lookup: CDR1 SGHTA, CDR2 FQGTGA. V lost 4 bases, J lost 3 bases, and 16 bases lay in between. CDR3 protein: CASSSATGVLYNEQFF. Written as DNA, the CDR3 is TGTGCCAGCAGCTCAGCGACGGGGGTCCTCTACAATGAGCAGTTCTTC. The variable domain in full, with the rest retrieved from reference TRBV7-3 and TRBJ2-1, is GAGVSQTPSNKVTEKGKYVELRCDPISGHTALYWYRQSLGQGPEFLIYFQGTGAADDSGLPNDRFFAVRPEGSVSTLKIQRTERGDSAVYLCASSSATGVLYNEQFFGPGTRLTVL.

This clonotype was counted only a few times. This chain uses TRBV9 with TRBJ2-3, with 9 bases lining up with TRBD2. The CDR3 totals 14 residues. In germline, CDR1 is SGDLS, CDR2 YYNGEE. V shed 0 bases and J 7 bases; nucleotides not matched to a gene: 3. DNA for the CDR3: TGTGCCAGCAGCGTAGGGACTAGCGTTAATACGCAGTATTTT. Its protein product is CASSVGTSVNTQYF.

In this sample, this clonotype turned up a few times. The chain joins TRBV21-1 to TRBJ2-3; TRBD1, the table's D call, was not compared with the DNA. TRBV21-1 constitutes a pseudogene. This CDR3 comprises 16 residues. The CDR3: CASSKALQGITDTQYF. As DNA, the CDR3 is TGTGCCAGCAGCAAGGCGCTCCAGGGGATCACAGATACGCAGTATTTT.

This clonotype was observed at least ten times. CDR3 sequence: CASSLGSNTGELFF. In DNA form, the CDR3 reads TGCGCCAGCAGCCTCGGGTCGAACACCGGGGAGCTGTTTTTT. The rearrangement uses TRBV5-1 and TRBJ2-2, with unresolved D. Germline V gene sequence: CDR1 SGHRS, CDR2 YFSETQ. This CDR3 is 14 amino acids long. V was pared by 4 bases and J by 0 bases, with 7 bases between.

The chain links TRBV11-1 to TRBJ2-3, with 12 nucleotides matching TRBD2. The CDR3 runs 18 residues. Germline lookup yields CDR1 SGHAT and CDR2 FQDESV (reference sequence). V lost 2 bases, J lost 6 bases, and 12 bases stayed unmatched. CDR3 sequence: CASSLPPWLAGGPDTQYF. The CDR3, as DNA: TGTGCCAGCAGCTTACCCCCATGGCTAGCGGGAGGGCCCGATACGCAGTATTTT.

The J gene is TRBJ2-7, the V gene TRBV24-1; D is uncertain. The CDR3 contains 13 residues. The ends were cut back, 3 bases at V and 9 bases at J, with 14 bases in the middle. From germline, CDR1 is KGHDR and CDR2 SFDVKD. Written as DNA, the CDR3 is TGTGCCACCAGTGATCTCCTGACGAAGGGGCAGTACTTC. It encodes CATSDLLTKGQYF.

This chain's CDR3 is CASSHGLAGSTGELFF. CDR3 sequence (DNA): TGTGCCAGCAGCCACGGACTAGCGGGTTCCACCGGGGAGCTGTTTTTT. The V and J genes are TRBV3-1 and TRBJ2-2, with TRBD2 matching over 11 bases. The CDR3 spans 16 residues. V dropped 3 bases and J dropped 4; count of bases not matched to a gene: 4. The germline CDR1 and CDR2 sequences are LGHDT and YNNKEL (reference sequence).

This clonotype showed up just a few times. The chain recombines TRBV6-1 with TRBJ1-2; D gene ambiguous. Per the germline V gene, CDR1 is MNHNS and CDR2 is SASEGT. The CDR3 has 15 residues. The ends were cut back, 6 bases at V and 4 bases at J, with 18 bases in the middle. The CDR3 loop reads CASRDPGRPFYGYTF. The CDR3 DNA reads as TGTGCCAGCAGGGACCCCGGGCGGCCCTTCTATGGCTACACCTTC.

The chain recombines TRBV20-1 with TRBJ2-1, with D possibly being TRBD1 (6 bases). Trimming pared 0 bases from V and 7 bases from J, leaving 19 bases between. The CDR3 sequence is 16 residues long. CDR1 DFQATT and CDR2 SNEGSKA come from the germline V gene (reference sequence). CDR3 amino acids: CSARDSRDTASNEQFF. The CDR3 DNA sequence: TGCAGTGCTAGAGATTCACGGGACACGGCTTCTAATGAGCAGTTCTTC.

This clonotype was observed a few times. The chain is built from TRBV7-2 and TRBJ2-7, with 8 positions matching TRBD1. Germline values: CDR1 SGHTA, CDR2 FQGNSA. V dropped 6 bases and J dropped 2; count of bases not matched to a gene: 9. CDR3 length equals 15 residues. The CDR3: CASSQSGTGTYEQYF. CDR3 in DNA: TGTGCCAGCAGTCAGTCCGGGACAGGAACCTACGAGCAGTACTTC.

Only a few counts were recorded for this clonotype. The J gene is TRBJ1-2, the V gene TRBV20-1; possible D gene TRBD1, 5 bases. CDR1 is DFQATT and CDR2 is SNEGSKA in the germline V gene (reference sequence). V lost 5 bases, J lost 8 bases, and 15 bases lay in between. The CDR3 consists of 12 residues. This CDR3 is CSAQTVNTGYTF. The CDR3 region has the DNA TGCAGTGCTCAGACAGTGAACACGGGCTACACCTTC.

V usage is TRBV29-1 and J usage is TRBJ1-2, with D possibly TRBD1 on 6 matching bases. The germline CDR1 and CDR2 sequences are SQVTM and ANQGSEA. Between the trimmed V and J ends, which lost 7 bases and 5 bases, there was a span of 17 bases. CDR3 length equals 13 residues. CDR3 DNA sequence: TGCAGCGGGTTAACTGGGACAAGATATGGCTACACCTTC. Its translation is CSGLTGTRYGYTF.

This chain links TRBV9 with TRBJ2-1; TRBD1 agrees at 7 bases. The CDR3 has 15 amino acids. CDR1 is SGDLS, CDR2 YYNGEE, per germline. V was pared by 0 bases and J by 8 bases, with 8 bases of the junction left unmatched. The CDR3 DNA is TGTGCCAGCAGCGTAGTGGGTAGGGGGCTTGATGAGCAGTTCTTC. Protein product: CASSVVGRGLDEQFF.

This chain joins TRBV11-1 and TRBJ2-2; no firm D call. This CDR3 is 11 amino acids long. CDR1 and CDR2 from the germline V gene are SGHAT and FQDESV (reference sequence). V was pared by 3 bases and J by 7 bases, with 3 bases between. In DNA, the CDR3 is TGTGCCAGCAGCTTCGACGGGGAGCTGTTTTTT. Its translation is CASSFDGELFF.

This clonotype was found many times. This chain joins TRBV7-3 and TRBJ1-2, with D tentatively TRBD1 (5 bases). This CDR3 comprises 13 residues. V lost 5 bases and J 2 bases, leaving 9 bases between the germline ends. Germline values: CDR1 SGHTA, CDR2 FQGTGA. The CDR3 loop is CASSPDKNYGYTF. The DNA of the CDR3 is TGTGCCAGCAGCCCGGACAAGAACTATGGCTACACCTTC.

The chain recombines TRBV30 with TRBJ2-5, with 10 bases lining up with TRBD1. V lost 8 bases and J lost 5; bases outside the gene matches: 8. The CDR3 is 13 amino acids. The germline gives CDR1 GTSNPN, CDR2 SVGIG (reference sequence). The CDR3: CASLDRGSETQYF. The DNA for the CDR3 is TGTGCCAGCTTGGACAGGGGGTCGGAGACCCAGTACTTC.

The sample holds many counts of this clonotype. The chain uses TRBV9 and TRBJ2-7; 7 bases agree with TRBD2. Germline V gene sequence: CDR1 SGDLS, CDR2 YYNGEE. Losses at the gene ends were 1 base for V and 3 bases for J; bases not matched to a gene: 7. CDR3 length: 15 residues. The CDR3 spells CASSVSLAGDYEQYF. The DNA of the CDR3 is TGTGCCAGCAGCGTAAGTCTTGCGGGAGACTACGAGCAGTACTTC.

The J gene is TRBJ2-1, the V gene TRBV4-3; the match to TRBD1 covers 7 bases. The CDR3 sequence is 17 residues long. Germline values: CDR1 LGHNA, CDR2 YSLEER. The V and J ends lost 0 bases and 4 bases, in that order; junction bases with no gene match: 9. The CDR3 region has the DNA TGCGCCAGCAGCCAAGATCTGGGCAGGGGGTCTTACAATGAGCAGTTCTTC. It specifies CASSQDLGRGSYNEQFF.

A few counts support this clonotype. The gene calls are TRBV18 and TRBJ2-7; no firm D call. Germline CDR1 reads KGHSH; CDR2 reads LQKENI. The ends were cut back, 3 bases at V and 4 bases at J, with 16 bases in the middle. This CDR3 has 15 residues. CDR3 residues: CASSPLQRSLYEQYF. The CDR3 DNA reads TGTGCCAGCTCACCTCTGCAAAGAAGTCTATACGAGCAGTACTTC.

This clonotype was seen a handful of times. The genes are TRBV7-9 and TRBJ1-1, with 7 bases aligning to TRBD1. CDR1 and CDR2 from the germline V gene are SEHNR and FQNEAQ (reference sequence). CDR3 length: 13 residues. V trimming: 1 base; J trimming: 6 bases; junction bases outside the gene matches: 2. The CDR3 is CASSLEGAPEAFF. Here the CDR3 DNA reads TGTGCCAGCAGCTTAGAGGGGGCCCCTGAAGCTTTCTTT.

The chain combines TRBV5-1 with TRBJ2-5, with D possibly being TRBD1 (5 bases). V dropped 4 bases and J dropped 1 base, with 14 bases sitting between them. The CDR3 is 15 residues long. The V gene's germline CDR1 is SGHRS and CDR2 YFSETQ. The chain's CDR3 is CASSAGLGRQETQYF. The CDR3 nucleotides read TGCGCCAGCAGCGCAGGTCTGGGGCGCCAAGAGACCCAGTACTTC.

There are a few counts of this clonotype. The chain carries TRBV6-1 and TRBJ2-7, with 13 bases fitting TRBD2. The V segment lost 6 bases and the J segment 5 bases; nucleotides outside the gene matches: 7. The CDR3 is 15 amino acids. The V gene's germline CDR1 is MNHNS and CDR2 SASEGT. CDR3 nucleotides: TGTGCCAGCAGGATCGGGACTAGCGGGAACAACGAGCAGTACTTC. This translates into CASRIGTSGNNEQYF.

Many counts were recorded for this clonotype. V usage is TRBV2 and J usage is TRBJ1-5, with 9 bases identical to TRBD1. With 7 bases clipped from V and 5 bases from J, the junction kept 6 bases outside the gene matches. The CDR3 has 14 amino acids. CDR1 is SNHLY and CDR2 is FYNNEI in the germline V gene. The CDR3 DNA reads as TGTGCCAGCATGGTGGGGACAGGGTATCAGCCCCAGCATTTT. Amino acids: CASMVGTGYQPQHF.

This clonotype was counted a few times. CDR3: CASAPGVDTQYF. The CDR3 bases are TGTGCCAGCGCCCCGGGAGTAGATACGCAGTATTTT. This chain links TRBV7-2 with TRBJ2-3; D perhaps matches TRBD2 (6 bases). The CDR3 contains 12 residues. CDR1 is SGHTA, CDR2 FQGNSA, per germline. V was shortened by 8 bases and J by 5 bases, with 11 bases between the two germline ends.

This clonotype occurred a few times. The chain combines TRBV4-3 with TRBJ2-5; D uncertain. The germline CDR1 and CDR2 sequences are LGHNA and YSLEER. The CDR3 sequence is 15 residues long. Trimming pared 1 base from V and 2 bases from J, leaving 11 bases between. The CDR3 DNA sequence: TGCGCCAGCAGCCAAGCTGTCGCGGAGCAAGAGACCCAGTACTTC. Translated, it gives CASSQAVAEQETQYF.

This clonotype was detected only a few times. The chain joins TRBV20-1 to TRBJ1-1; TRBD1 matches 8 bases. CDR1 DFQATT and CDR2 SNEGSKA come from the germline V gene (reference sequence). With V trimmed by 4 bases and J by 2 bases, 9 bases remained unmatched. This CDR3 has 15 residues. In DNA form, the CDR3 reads TGCAGTGCTATGGACCCACAGGGGGTTAACACTGAAGCTTTCTTT. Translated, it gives CSAMDPQGVNTEAFF.

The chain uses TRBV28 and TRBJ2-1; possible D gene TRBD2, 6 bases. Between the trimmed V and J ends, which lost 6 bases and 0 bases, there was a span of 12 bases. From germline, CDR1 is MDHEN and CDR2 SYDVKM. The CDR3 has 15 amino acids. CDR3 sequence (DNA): TGTGCCAGCAGATTTAGCGGAGACTCCTACAATGAGCAGTTCTTC. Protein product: CASRFSGDSYNEQFF.